Following are 25 T cell receptor beta chains from one sample sequenced in a study of CD39 and CD103 CD8 tumor-infiltrating T cells. TCRdb keeps only in-frame clones here, not all; method: immunoSEQ multiplex PCR. The sample lists approximately 8,000 clones, 50% to 75% occurring once. The sample consisted of CD8+ T cells sorted from blood. Regarding subset: total memory CD8 T cells (CD45RA-CCR7+/-) from blood or uninvolved lymph node. These receptors were collected from a human donor with head and neck squamous cell carcinoma.

The chain combines TRBV6-4 with TRBJ1-4; no reliable D call. The CDR3 has 14 amino acids. Deletions cut 5 bases from V and 0 bases from J, with 7 bases between. Germline V gene sequence: CDR1 MRHNA, CDR2 SNTAGT. CDR3 region: CASSRTATNEKLFF. The CDR3 DNA reads TGTGCCAGCAGTAGGACGGCAACTAATGAAAAACTGTTTTTT.

CDR3 bases: TGTGCCAGCAGCCCTTTACCGGGACAACTATATGGCTACACCTTC. Translation: CASSPLPGQLYGYTF. The chain is built from TRBV6-4 and TRBJ1-2; the D gene is possibly TRBD1 (6 bases). The CDR3 sequence is 15 residues long. V dropped 6 bases and J dropped 5 bases, with 19 bases sitting between them. Germline CDR1 reads MRHNA; CDR2 reads SNTAGT.

V usage is TRBV6-4 and J usage is TRBJ1-2; the D gene is possibly TRBD1 (5 bases). V lost 3 bases and J lost 8, with 19 bases in between. Per the germline V gene, CDR1 is MRHNA and CDR2 is SNTAGT. The length of the CDR3 is 15 residues. The CDR3 DNA reads TGTGCCAGCAGTGAAGGGGACGGTGGGCTCGGAGGCTACACCTTC. Protein product: CASSEGDGGLGGYTF.

V usage is TRBV14 and J usage is TRBJ2-1; D is unresolved. With 2 bases removed from V and 7 bases from J, the gap between germline ends came to 15 bases. Germline V gene sequence: CDR1 SGHDN, CDR2 FVKESK. The CDR3 runs to 15 residues. As DNA, the CDR3 is TGTGCCAGCAGCCAATGGCCCTCAAACGGAAATGAGCAGTTCTTC. This gives the protein CASSQWPSNGNEQFF.

This chain connects TRBV4-1 to TRBJ2-7; 10 nucleotides agree with TRBD2. V was pared by 0 bases and J by 7 bases, with 9 bases of the junction left unmatched. Germline CDR1 reads MGHRA; CDR2 reads YSYEKL. This CDR3 region has 16 residues. The CDR3 reads CASSQEGLAGVREQYF. The CDR3, as DNA: TGCGCCAGCAGCCAAGAGGGGCTAGCGGGAGTTCGAGAGCAGTACTTC.

The chain carries TRBV29-1 and TRBJ2-3, with D possibly being TRBD1 or TRBD2 (5 bases each). This CDR3 is 17 amino acids long. Trimming cost V 4 bases and J 1 base, with 21 bases left between them. In germline, CDR1 is SQVTM, CDR2 ANQGSEA. The CDR3 DNA follows: TGCAGCGTTGCCGGGGATTTGGGGCAGGGCGGCACAGATACGCAGTATTTT. This encodes CSVAGDLGQGGTDTQYF.

In its sample, this clone was seen a few times. This chain joins TRBV6-5 and TRBJ1-1, with D unclear. Per germline, CDR1 MNHEY and CDR2 SVGAGI. This CDR3 has 12 amino acids. V was cut by 5 bases and J by 8 bases, with 12 bases left in between. CDR3 region: CASSRTSEEAFF. The CDR3 nucleotides are TGTGCCAGCAGTCGGACGTCGGAGGAAGCTTTCTTT.

The chain links TRBV16 to TRBJ1-1, with no clear D. The germline V gene encodes CDR1 KGHSY and CDR2 FQNENV. The CDR3 has 14 residues. V was cut by 4 bases and J by 1 base, with 10 bases left in between. DNA for the CDR3: TGTGCCAGCAGCCTCACGGTGCAGAACACTGAAGCTTTCTTT. It codes for CASSLTVQNTEAFF.

CDR3 in DNA: TGCGCCAGCAGCTCCTGGACAGCCTACGAGCAGTACTTC. This translates into CASSSWTAYEQYF. The chain uses TRBV5-1 and TRBJ2-5; possible D gene TRBD1, 6 bases. The assigned J gene may be wrong: the sequence end matches TRBJ2-7 better. Germline V gives CDR1 SGHRS, CDR2 YFSETQ. The CDR3 totals 13 residues.

This clone was recorded only once. The CDR3 protein is CSVESWASGSYEQYF. In nucleotides, the CDR3 is TGCAGCGTTGAATCTTGGGCTAGCGGGAGTTACGAGCAGTACTTC. The chain uses TRBV29-1 and TRBJ2-7; 10 bases are a match to TRBD2. Germline CDR1 and CDR2: SQVTM and ANQGSEA. Unmatched junction bases numbered 8, after V lost 2 bases and J lost 4 bases. The CDR3 is 15 amino acids.

Within the sample, this clone is medium-sized (0.01 to 0.1%). The rearrangement joins TRBV27 to TRBJ2-7, with D unclear. V lost 0 bases to trimming and J lost 1 base, with 4 bases between them. Germline V gives CDR1 MNHEY, CDR2 SMNVEV (reference sequence). The CDR3 is 13 residues long. The CDR3 DNA reads TGTGCCAGCAGTTTATCCCAGTCCTACGAGCAGTACTTC. Translation: CASSLSQSYEQYF.

V is TRBV15 and J is TRBJ1-1; D uncertain. Germline values: CDR1 LNHNV, CDR2 YYDKDF (reference sequence). V was pared by 0 bases and J by 3 bases, with 8 bases between. CDR3 length: 14 amino acids. The CDR3 here is CATSRDASDTEAFF. CDR3 sequence (DNA): TGTGCCACCAGCAGAGATGCCAGCGACACTGAAGCTTTCTTT.

V gene TRBV7-4 combines with J gene TRBJ1-5; 8 nucleotides agree with TRBD1. The J segment lost 7 bases and the V segment lost 4 bases, leaving 9 bases of the junction unmatched. Germline V gene sequence: CDR1 SGHVT, CDR2 SQSDAQ. The CDR3 totals 15 residues. The CDR3 loop reads CASSSTDRDSQPQHF. The CDR3 DNA sequence: TGTGCCAGCAGCTCTACGGACAGGGATAGCCAGCCCCAGCATTTT.

The chain couples TRBV7-2 to TRBJ1-5, with 9 bases fitting TRBD1. The trim removed 4 bases at V and 1 base at J, leaving 11 bases unmatched. This CDR3 spans 18 amino acids. Germline CDR1 reads SGHTA; CDR2 reads FQGNSA. CDR3 DNA sequence: TGTGCCAGCAGCTACATACCGGGACAGGGAGGGAGCAATCAGCCCCAGCATTTT. This gives the protein CASSYIPGQGGSNQPQHF.

V usage is TRBV7-9 and J usage is TRBJ1-1, with TRBD1 matching 7 bases. With V trimmed by 0 bases and J by 1 base, 8 bases remained unmatched. CDR3 length: 17 amino acids. CDR1 SEHNR and CDR2 FQNEAQ come from the germline V gene (reference sequence). The CDR3 loop is CASSLALAGQQNTEAFF. Written as DNA, the CDR3 is TGTGCCAGCAGCTTAGCTTTGGCGGGACAGCAGAACACTGAAGCTTTCTTT.

The J gene is TRBJ2-1, the V gene TRBV7-9; TRBD1 matches at 7 bases. The V segment lost 0 bases and the J segment 2 bases; nucleotides outside the gene matches: 4. Per the germline V gene, CDR1 is SEHNR and CDR2 is FQNEAQ (reference sequence). The CDR3 runs to 16 residues. As DNA, the CDR3 is TGTGCCAGCAGCTTAGCGGCAGGGGGTACCTACAATGAGCAGTTCTTC. Protein: CASSLAAGGTYNEQFF.

This clone appeared a few times. The V and J genes are TRBV19 and TRBJ2-3; possibly TRBD2 for D (5 bases). Trimming cost V 3 bases and J 0 bases, with 7 bases left between them. CDR1 is LNHDA, CDR2 SQIVND, per germline (reference sequence). The CDR3 has 14 residues. The CDR3 spells CASSIGGSTDTQYF. As DNA, the CDR3 is TGTGCCAGTAGTATTGGCGGGAGCACAGATACGCAGTATTTT.

This clone was counted a few times. The rearrangement joins TRBV5-5 to TRBJ2-1; D may be TRBD2 (7 bases). The CDR3 length is 15 residues. The V end was cut by 7 bases, the J end by 0 bases, with 14 bases between. The V gene's germline CDR1 is SGHKS and CDR2 YYEKEE (reference sequence). The CDR3 nucleotides read TGTGCCAGCTTGGGGGGGGCCTTCTCCTACAATGAGCAGTTCTTC. Its protein product is CASLGGAFSYNEQFF.

The chain carries TRBV11-2 and TRBJ2-7, with TRBD2 matching 8 bases. Germline CDR1 and CDR2: SGHAT and FQNNGV. V shed 5 bases, J shed 3 bases, and the junction held 6 bases outside the gene matches. There are 14 residues in the CDR3. CDR3 DNA sequence: TGTGCCAGCAGCCCAGCGGGAGACTTCTACGAGCAGTACTTC. It specifies CASSPAGDFYEQYF.

Only one count was recorded for this clone. V gene TRBV29-1 combines with J gene TRBJ2-5; 9 bases line up with TRBD1. Germline CDR1 and CDR2: SQVTM and ANQGSEA. The CDR3 covers 16 residues. The J segment lost 3 bases and the V segment lost 7 bases, leaving 15 bases of the junction unmatched. CDR3 protein: CSAETGTGIDKETQYF. CDR3 DNA sequence: TGCAGCGCCGAAACCGGGACAGGGATAGACAAAGAGACCCAGTACTTC.

This clone has more than one count but fewer than ten. The chain couples TRBV5-6 to TRBJ2-1; no clear D. The CDR3 consists of 16 residues. Germline CDR1 SGHDT, CDR2 YYEEEE. Deletions cut 0 bases from V and 0 bases from J, with 10 bases between. The CDR3 sequence: CASSLDGFSSYNEQFF. For the CDR3, the DNA is TGTGCCAGCAGCTTGGACGGGTTCAGCTCCTACAATGAGCAGTTCTTC.

This clone appeared a single time. V is TRBV9 and J is TRBJ1-3; 7 bases agree with TRBD1. V lost 4 bases and J lost 2; bases outside the gene matches: 6. The CDR3 length is 15 residues. Germline V gene lookup returns CDR1 SGDLS and CDR2 YYNGEE. CDR3 nucleotide sequence: TGTGCCAGCAGCCCGACAGGGACAGCTGGAAACACCATATATTTT. Protein: CASSPTGTAGNTIYF.

This clone is termed large. The chain joins TRBV10-3 to TRBJ2-7; TRBD2 matches at 7 bases. J lost 0 bases, V lost 4 bases, and 9 bases had no gene match. Germline CDR1 ENHRY, CDR2 SYGVKD. This CDR3 is 16 amino acids long. The DNA for the CDR3 is TGTGCCATCAGTGTGTCCGGGACGGGAGGCTCCTACGAGCAGTACTTC. Encoded protein: CAISVSGTGGSYEQYF.

The gene calls are TRBV7-2 and TRBJ1-2, with D maybe TRBD1 (5 bases). The CDR3 length is 18 residues. V was cut by 5 bases and J by 0 bases, with 22 bases left in between. Germline-derived CDR1 and CDR2 are SGHTA and FQGNSA. CDR3 residues: CASSPVLIMTVTNYGYTF. In nucleotides, the CDR3 is TGTGCCAGCAGCCCAGTTCTAATAATGACAGTTACTAACTATGGCTACACCTTC.

The J gene is TRBJ2-1, the V gene TRBV6-4, with no clear D. The CDR3 extends over 13 amino acids. Germline V gives CDR1 MRHNA, CDR2 SNTAGT. Trimming stripped 0 bases from V and 7 bases from J, with 7 bases between. CDR3: CASSDSATNEQFF. Written as DNA, the CDR3 is TGTGCCAGCAGTGACTCGGCCACGAATGAGCAGTTCTTC.